The rows below give T cell receptor beta chains drawn from one sample of a study of cytomegalovirus exposure and HLA in healthy donors. Sequencing used immunoSEQ multiplex PCR; TCRdb keeps in-frame clones, though not all of them. This listing includes about 54,000 clones. What was sequenced was PBMCs. The receptors were sampled from a woman aged 40 to 55 in good health and CMV-seronegative. Each CDR3 is given with its conserved first and last residue. The order of the fields is J gene, V gene, CDR3 protein.

J gene: TRBJ2-7; V gene: TRBV6-1; CDR3 protein: CASGGMPSYEQYF
J gene: TRBJ1-3; V gene: TRBV7-9; CDR3 protein: CASSLLSIAGNTIYF
J gene: TRBJ2-1; V gene: TRBV7-9; CDR3 protein: CASGKRGDSYNEQFF
J gene: TRBJ2-5; V gene: TRBV9; CDR3 protein: CASSVGPSGVGETQYF
J gene: TRBJ2-2; V gene: TRBV5-6; CDR3 protein: CASSPGFRGMNTGELFF
J gene: TRBJ2-3; V gene: TRBV4-3; CDR3 protein: CASSQGVPADTQYF
J gene: TRBJ2-3; V gene: TRBV7-2; CDR3 protein: CASSLRFAGGPDTQYF
J gene: TRBJ1-2; V gene: TRBV11-2; CDR3 protein: CASRLTGAINYGYTF
J gene: TRBJ1-4; V gene: TRBV7-8; CDR3 protein: CASSIGQDNEKLFF
J gene: TRBJ2-1; V gene: TRBV18; CDR3 protein: CASSPREQYRDNEQFF
J gene: TRBJ2-3; V gene: TRBV2; CDR3 protein: CARTGGGKDTQYF
J gene: TRBJ2-7; V gene: TRBV6-6; CDR3 protein: CASSQGAPTYEQYF
J gene: TRBJ2-7; V gene: TRBV7-3; CDR3 protein: CASSLMVGQEYEQYF
J gene: TRBJ2-4; V gene: TRBV29-1; CDR3 protein: CSVAQDGGTNIQYF
J gene: TRBJ1-1; V gene: TRBV4-2; CDR3 protein: CASSQEGQGEAFF
J gene: TRBJ2-7; V gene: TRBV19; CDR3 protein: CASSFNRGPDEQYF
J gene: TRBJ2-2; V gene: TRBV10-2; CDR3 protein: CASSTGLFTGELFF
J gene: TRBJ1-2; V gene: TRBV10-3; CDR3 protein: CAISDSRQPADYGYTF
J gene: TRBJ1-2; V gene: TRBV4-3; CDR3 protein: CASSQEGSALYGYTF
J gene: TRBJ1-2; V gene: TRBV4-3; CDR3 protein: CASSQEWGAAIITSNYGYTF
J gene: TRBJ1-5; V gene: TRBV6-6; CDR3 protein: CASSYSGGFNQPQHF
J gene: TRBJ1-5; V gene: TRBV15; CDR3 protein: CATSRDDAGYQPQHF
J gene: TRBJ2-5; V gene: TRBV6-5; CDR3 protein: CASSPASPSWEQYF
J gene: TRBJ1-4; V gene: TRBV5-1; CDR3 protein: CASSLQGRRGEKLFF
J gene: TRBJ2-7; V gene: TRBV4-2; CDR3 protein: CASSQEPLAAGCEQYF
J gene: TRBJ2-7; V gene: TRBV27; CDR3 protein: CASSSLSGGVGEQYF
J gene: TRBJ1-3; V gene: TRBV6-1; CDR3 protein: CANSERSAGVGNTIYF
J gene: TRBJ2-1; V gene: TRBV6-1; CDR3 protein: CASREAGTSGYNEQFF
J gene: TRBJ2-7; V gene: TRBV10-3; CDR3 protein: CAISESVDRDEQYF
J gene: TRBJ2-7; V gene: TRBV10-1; CDR3 protein: CASSEDSLDAREQYF
J gene: TRBJ1-2; V gene: TRBV5-6; CDR3 protein: CASSLSGRFYGYTF
J gene: TRBJ2-1; V gene: TRBV7-9; CDR3 protein: CASSPTSGRYNEQFF
J gene: TRBJ1-3; V gene: TRBV7-2; CDR3 protein: CASSLISGGPNTIYF
J gene: TRBJ1-2; V gene: TRBV30; CDR3 protein: CACHDGQGNGYTF
J gene: TRBJ1-6; V gene: TRBV28; CDR3 protein: CASSLPKGGVRASPLHF
J gene: TRBJ2-7; V gene: TRBV6-5; CDR3 protein: CASRTGTGATYEQYF
J gene: TRBJ1-6; V gene: TRBV5-1; CDR3 protein: CASSFDRGQENSPLHF
J gene: TRBJ1-6; V gene: TRBV7-3; CDR3 protein: CASSLTPGDNSPLHF
J gene: TRBJ2-3; V gene: TRBV9; CDR3 protein: CASSVDGGTSDYTDTQYF
J gene: TRBJ2-7; V gene: TRBV28; CDR3 protein: CASSPRGQGNSSYEQYF
J gene: TRBJ2-5; V gene: TRBV6-6; CDR3 protein: CASSASGKTVETQYF
J gene: TRBJ1-5; V gene: TRBV6-5; CDR3 protein: CASSPDRLRDQPQHF
J gene: TRBJ1-6; V gene: TRBV15; CDR3 protein: CATSGGTLSNSPLHF
J gene: TRBJ2-1; V gene: TRBV29-1; CDR3 protein: CSVLWTISYNEQFF
J gene: TRBJ2-5; V gene: TRBV5-1; CDR3 protein: CASSLAGQGEETQYF
J gene: TRBJ1-1; V gene: TRBV5-1; CDR3 protein: CASSLGKGFVSENTEAFF
J gene: TRBJ1-1; V gene: TRBV28; CDR3 protein: CASSLTDPTTEAFF
J gene: TRBJ1-1; V gene: TRBV7-2; CDR3 protein: CASSLGQGSTEAFF